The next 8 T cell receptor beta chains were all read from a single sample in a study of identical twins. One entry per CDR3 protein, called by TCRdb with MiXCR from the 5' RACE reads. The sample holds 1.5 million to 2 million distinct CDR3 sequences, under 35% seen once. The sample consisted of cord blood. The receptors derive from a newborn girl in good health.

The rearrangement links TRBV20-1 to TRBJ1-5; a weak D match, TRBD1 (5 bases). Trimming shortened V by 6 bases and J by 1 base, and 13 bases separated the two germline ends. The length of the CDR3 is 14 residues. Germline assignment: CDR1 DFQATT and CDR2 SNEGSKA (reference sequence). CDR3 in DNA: TGCAGTGCGCGGGACTCTTCAAGCAATCAGCCCCAGCATTTT. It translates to CSARDSSSNQPQHF.

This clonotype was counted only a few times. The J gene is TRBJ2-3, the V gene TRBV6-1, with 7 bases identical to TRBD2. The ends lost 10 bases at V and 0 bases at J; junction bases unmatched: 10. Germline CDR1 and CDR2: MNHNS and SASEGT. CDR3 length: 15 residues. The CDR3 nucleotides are TGTGCCACCAACCGGTTAGCGGGTAGCACAGATACGCAGTATTTT. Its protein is CATNRLAGSTDTQYF.

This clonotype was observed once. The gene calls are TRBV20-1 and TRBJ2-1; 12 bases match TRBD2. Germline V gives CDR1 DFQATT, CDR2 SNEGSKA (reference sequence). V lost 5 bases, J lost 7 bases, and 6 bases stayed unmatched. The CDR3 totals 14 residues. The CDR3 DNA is TGCAGTGCTTACTCTAGCGGGAGGGTAAATGAGCAGTTCTTC. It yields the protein CSAYSSGRVNEQFF.

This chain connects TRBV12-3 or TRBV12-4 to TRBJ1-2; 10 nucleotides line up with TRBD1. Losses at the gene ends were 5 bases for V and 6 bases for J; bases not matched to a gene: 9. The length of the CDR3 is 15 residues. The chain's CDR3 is CASSPSDRGLDGYTF. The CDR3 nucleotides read TGTGCCAGCAGTCCCTCAGACAGGGGGCTTGATGGCTACACCTTC.

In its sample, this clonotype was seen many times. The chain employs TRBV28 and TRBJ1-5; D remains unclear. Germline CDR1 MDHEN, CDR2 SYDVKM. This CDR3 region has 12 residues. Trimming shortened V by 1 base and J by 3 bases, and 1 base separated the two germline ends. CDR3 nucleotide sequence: TGTGCCAGCAGTTTATTCAATCAGCCCCAGCATTTT. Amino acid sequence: CASSLFNQPQHF.

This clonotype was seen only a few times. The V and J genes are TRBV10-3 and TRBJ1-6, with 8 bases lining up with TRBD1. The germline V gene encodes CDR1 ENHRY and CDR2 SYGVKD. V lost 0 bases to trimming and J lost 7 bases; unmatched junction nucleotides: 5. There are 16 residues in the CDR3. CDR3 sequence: CAISESDRAKNSPLHF. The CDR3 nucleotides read TGTGCCATCAGTGAGTCGGACAGGGCGAAGAATTCACCCCTCCACTTT.

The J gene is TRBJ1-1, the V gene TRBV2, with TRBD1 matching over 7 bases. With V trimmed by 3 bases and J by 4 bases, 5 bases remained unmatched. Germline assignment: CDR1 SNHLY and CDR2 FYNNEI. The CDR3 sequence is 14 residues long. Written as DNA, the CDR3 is TGTGCCAGCAGTGAGACAGGGCAGGGCACTGAAGCTTTCTTT. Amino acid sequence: CASSETGQGTEAFF. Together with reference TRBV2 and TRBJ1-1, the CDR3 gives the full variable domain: EPEVTQTPSHQVTQMGQEVILRCVPISNHLYFYWYRQILGQKVEFLVSFYNNEISEKSEIFDDQFSVERPDGSNFTLKIRSTKLEDSAMYFCASSETGQGTEAFFGQGTRLTVV.

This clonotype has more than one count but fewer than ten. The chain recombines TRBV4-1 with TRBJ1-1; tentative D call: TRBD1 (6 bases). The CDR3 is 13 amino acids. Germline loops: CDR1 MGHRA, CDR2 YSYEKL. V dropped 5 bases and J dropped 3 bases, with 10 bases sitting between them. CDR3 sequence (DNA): TGCGCCAGCAGCGCACCAGGGGACACTGAAGCTTTCTTT. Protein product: CASSAPGDTEAFF.